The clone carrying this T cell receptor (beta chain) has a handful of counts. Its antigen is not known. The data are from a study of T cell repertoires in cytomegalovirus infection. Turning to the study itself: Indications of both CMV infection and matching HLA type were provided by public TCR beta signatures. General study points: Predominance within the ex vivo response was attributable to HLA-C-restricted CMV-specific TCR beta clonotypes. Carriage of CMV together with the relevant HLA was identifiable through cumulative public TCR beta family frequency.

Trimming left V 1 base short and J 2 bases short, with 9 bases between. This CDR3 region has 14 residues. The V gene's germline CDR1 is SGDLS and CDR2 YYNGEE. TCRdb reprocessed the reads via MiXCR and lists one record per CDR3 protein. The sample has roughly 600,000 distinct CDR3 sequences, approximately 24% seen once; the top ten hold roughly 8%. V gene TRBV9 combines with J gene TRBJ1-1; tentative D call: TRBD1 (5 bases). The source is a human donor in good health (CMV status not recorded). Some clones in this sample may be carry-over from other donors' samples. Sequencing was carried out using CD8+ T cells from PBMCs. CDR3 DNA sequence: TGTGCCAGCAGCGTATCAGGGCCAAACACTGAAGCTTTCTTT. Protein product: CASSVSGPNTEAFF. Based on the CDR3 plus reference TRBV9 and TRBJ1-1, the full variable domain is DSGVTQTPKHLITATGQRVTLRCSPRSGDLSVYWYQQSLDQGLQFLIQYYNGEERAKGNILERFSAQQFPDLHSELNLSSLELGDSALYFCASSVSGPNTEAFFGQGTRLTVV.